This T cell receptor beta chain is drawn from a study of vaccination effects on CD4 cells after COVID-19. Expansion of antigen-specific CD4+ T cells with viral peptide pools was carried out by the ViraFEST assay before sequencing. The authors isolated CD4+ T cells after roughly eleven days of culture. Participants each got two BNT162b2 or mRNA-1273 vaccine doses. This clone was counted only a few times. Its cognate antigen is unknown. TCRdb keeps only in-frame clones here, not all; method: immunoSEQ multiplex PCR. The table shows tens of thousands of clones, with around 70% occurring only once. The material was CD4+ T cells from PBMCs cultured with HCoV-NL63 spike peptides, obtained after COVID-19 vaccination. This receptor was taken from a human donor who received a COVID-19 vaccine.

DNA for the CDR3: TGTGCCAGCAGCCCAGGTGGTTTTCGGCGAGAAAATCAGCCCCAGCATTTT. Amino acid sequence: CASSPGGFRRENQPQHF. The chain uses TRBV9 and TRBJ1-5; D uncertain. Trimming left V 4 bases short and J 4 bases short, with 21 bases between. This CDR3 comprises 17 residues. CDR1 is SGDLS and CDR2 is YYNGEE in the germline V gene.